This entry lists 25 T cell receptor beta chains sequenced from one sample in a study of shared clonotypes between healthy human individuals (TCRdb year 2020). The library was made by the immunoSEQ multiplex PCR assay. TCRdb mirrors the immuneACCESS table, restricted to in-frame sequences. Some clones are absent from its copies; in checked studies, under half trace to an unresolved V gene, and the reason for the others is unknown. Across this sample there are around 700,000 clones, with around 67% seen only once. Of the sample, 1.5% to 2% falls within the top ten clones. The specimen was memory CD4+ T cells sorted from blood. The intended sense of this specimen's cell subset or site label: CD45RA-negative fraction. These receptors came from a woman aged 25 to 39 in good health.

The chain is built from TRBV2 and TRBJ2-2; D assignment may be TRBD1 or TRBD2 (5 bases each). CDR3 length equals 14 residues. Germline values: CDR1 SNHLY, CDR2 FYNNEI. V was trimmed by 7 bases and J by 4 bases, leaving 13 bases between them. For the CDR3, the DNA is TGTGCCAGCACCCTAGGGGAGACCACCGGGGAGCTGTTTTTT. This translates into CASTLGETTGELFF.

V is TRBV19 and J is TRBJ1-5, with 10 nucleotides matching TRBD1. Per germline, CDR1 LNHDA and CDR2 SQIVND (reference sequence). The CDR3 loop spans 15 amino acids. V shed 7 bases, J shed 3 bases, and the junction held 6 bases outside the gene matches. In nucleotides, the CDR3 is TGTGCCAGTACCAAGGGACAGGGGATCAATCAGCCCCAGCATTTT. Encoded protein: CASTKGQGINQPQHF.

This chain uses TRBV7-8 with TRBJ2-1; the D gene is possibly TRBD2 (6 bases). This CDR3 contains 15 residues. Germline CDR1 is SGHVS and CDR2 is FQNEAQ. V shed 4 bases and J shed 8 bases, with 18 bases lying between them. The CDR3 bases are TGTGCCAGCAGCTCGAAGGCAGCCAGGAGGGATGAGCAGTTCTTC. Amino acids: CASSSKAARRDEQFF. Based on the CDR3 plus reference TRBV7-8 and TRBJ2-1, the full variable domain is GAGVSQSPRYKVAKRGQDVALRCDPISGHVSLFWYQQALGQGPEFLTYFQNEAQLDKSGLPSDRFFAERPEGSVSTLKIQRTQQEDSAVYLCASSSKAARRDEQFFGPGTRLTVL.

The chain combines TRBV28 with TRBJ2-1; D might be TRBD1 (6 bases). CDR3 length equals 15 residues. The V and J ends lost 7 bases and 0 bases respectively, with 13 bases between them. Per germline, CDR1 MDHEN and CDR2 SYDVKM. The chain's CDR3 is CASKGAGDSYNEQFF. The CDR3 bases are TGTGCCAGCAAAGGTGCAGGGGACTCCTACAATGAGCAGTTCTTC. Filled out from reference TRBV28 and TRBJ2-1, the complete variable domain reads DVKVTQSSRYLVKRTGEKVFLECVQDMDHENMFWYRQDPGLGLRLIYFSYDVKMKEKGDIPEGYSVSREKKERFSLILESASTNQTSMYLCASKGAGDSYNEQFFGPGTRLTVL.

The rearrangement uses TRBV7-8 and TRBJ1-1, with TRBD1 as a possible D gene (6 bases). The ends were cut back, 5 bases at V and 1 base at J, with 17 bases in the middle. Germline V gene sequence: CDR1 SGHVS, CDR2 FQNEAQ. The CDR3 is 16 residues long. The CDR3, as DNA: TGTGCCAGCAGCGCCCAGGTAGTACAGGGGAACACTGAAGCTTTCTTT. This encodes CASSAQVVQGNTEAFF.

The table lists this clone with a count of one. This chain joins TRBV10-3 and TRBJ1-4; D is uncertain. From germline, CDR1 is ENHRY and CDR2 SYGVKD. The V and J ends lost 10 bases and 3 bases respectively, with 12 bases between them. The CDR3 sequence is 13 residues long. The CDR3 region is CATHKVPNEKLFF. For the CDR3, the DNA is TGTGCCACCCATAAGGTCCCTAATGAAAAACTGTTTTTT.

This sequence joins TRBV10-3 and TRBJ2-7; 7 nucleotides line up with TRBD1. The germline gives CDR1 ENHRY, CDR2 SYGVKD. The length of the CDR3 is 17 residues. V shed 3 bases and J 1 base; nucleotides not matched to a gene: 12. The CDR3: CAISDRQSGQVSYEQYF. The CDR3 DNA sequence: TGTGCCATCAGTGACCGCCAGTCCGGACAGGTATCCTACGAGCAGTACTTC.

V usage is TRBV11-2 and J usage is TRBJ2-2; 8 nucleotides align to TRBD1. J gave up 5 bases and V 8 bases, and 10 bases lay outside the gene matches. The CDR3 length is 15 residues. Per the germline V gene, CDR1 is SGHAT and CDR2 is FQNNGV. In DNA form, the CDR3 reads TGTGCCAGCGGTCTTCAGACAGGGGCTACCGGGGAGCTGTTTTTT. Translated: CASGLQTGATGELFF. Variable domain in full (rest from reference TRBV11-2 and TRBJ2-2): EAGVAQSPRYKIIEKRQSVAFWCNPISGHATLYWYQQILGQGPKLLIQFQNNGVVDDSQLPKDRFSAERLKGVDSTLKIQPAKLEDSAVYLCASGLQTGATGELFFGEGSRLTVL.

This chain uses TRBV5-6 with TRBJ2-7; 11 nucleotides line up with TRBD1. From germline, CDR1 is SGHDT and CDR2 YYEEEE. CDR3 size: 16 residues. Trimming removed 4 bases from V and 7 bases from J; junction bases left unmatched: 13. The CDR3 reads CASSHGLGQGEVEQYF. The CDR3 coding sequence is TGTGCCAGCAGCCACGGGTTGGGACAGGGGGAAGTTGAGCAGTACTTC.

The V call is TRBV29-1, the J call TRBJ2-7; 14 bases map to TRBD2. There are 14 residues in the CDR3. Germline V gene lookup returns CDR1 SQVTM and CDR2 ANQGSEA. V lost 7 bases and J lost 3; bases outside the gene matches: 5. The CDR3: CSAGTSGGYYEQYF. CDR3 nucleotides: TGCAGCGCAGGGACTAGCGGGGGATACTACGAGCAGTACTTC.

The chain links TRBV28 to TRBJ1-1; D is possibly TRBD1 (6 bases). The V gene lost 5 bases and the J gene lost 3 bases, with 16 bases spanning the gap. The CDR3 contains 15 residues. Germline V CDR1 and CDR2: MDHEN, SYDVKM. CDR3 in amino acids: CASSGRGQRYTEAFF. In DNA form, the CDR3 reads TGTGCCAGCAGTGGAAGAGGACAGCGCTACACTGAAGCTTTCTTT.

This clone has just a few counts. The rearrangement joins TRBV5-5 to TRBJ2-2; 10 positions match TRBD2. V was pared by 4 bases and J by 3 bases, with 15 bases of the junction left unmatched. The CDR3 has 19 residues. Germline assignment: CDR1 SGHKS and CDR2 YYEKEE (reference sequence). CDR3 bases: TGTGCCAGCAGCAGCGCCGGGACTAGCGCGATTCATGACACCGGGGAGCTGTTTTTT. Translation: CASSSAGTSAIHDTGELFF.

The V and J genes are TRBV19 and TRBJ2-1; the D gene is possibly TRBD1 (6 bases). Trimming cost V 7 bases and J 5 bases, with 18 bases left between them. The CDR3 is 15 residues long. Germline values: CDR1 LNHDA, CDR2 SQIVND (reference sequence). The CDR3: CASTLGQGIHNEQFF. In nucleotides, the CDR3 is TGTGCCAGTACCTTAGGGCAGGGGATACACAATGAGCAGTTCTTC.

There are many counts of this clone. V usage is TRBV27 and J usage is TRBJ2-2; the match to TRBD1 covers 7 bases. V was pared by 6 bases and J by 6 bases, with 10 bases of the junction left unmatched. CDR1 MNHEY and CDR2 SMNVEV come from the germline V gene (reference sequence). This CDR3 is built from 15 residues. The chain's CDR3 is CASRHDRDRAGELFF. The CDR3 coding sequence is TGTGCCAGCAGACACGACAGGGACCGGGCCGGGGAGCTGTTTTTT.

The J gene is TRBJ2-2, the V gene TRBV5-4; no firm D call. Germline CDR1 and CDR2: SGHNT and YYREEE (reference sequence). Trimming stripped 4 bases from V and 4 bases from J, with 11 bases between. This CDR3 is built from 14 residues. The CDR3, as DNA: TGTGCCAGCAGCGCAGGCCGGAGCACCGGGGAGCTGTTTTTT. Amino acid sequence: CASSAGRSTGELFF.

As regards this clone: Other DNA sequences in this specimen translate into the identical CDR3. The chain has TRBV5-1 and TRBJ2-5; D perhaps matches TRBD2 (5 bases). Germline lookup yields CDR1 SGHRS and CDR2 YFSETQ. The CDR3 extends over 13 amino acids. The germline V and J ends were trimmed by 2 bases and 2 bases, with 7 bases remaining between them. Written as DNA, the CDR3 is TGCGCCAGCAGCTTTCGAGGGCAAGAGACCCAGTACTTC. The encoded protein is CASSFRGQETQYF.

V and J are TRBV28 and TRBJ1-2; D not resolved. The V end lost 3 bases, the J end lost 4 bases, and 6 bases lay between the germline ends. Per germline, CDR1 MDHEN and CDR2 SYDVKM. The CDR3 consists of 12 residues. CDR3 in amino acids: CASSFNRYGYTF. CDR3 in DNA: TGTGCCAGCAGTTTCAACCGCTATGGCTACACCTTC.

This chain links TRBV2 with TRBJ2-1; D possibly corresponds to TRBD1 (7 bases). Germline V gene lookup returns CDR1 SNHLY and CDR2 FYNNEI. Between the trimmed V and J ends, which lost 4 bases and 7 bases, there was a span of 14 bases. This CDR3 has 14 amino acids. Here the CDR3 reads CASSGGGTVNEQFF. CDR3 nucleotide sequence: TGTGCCAGCAGTGGAGGGGGGACAGTTAATGAGCAGTTCTTC.

The J gene is TRBJ1-1, the V gene TRBV5-8; TRBD1 matches 8 bases. There are 15 residues in the CDR3. Germline loops: CDR1 SGHTS, CDR2 YDEGEE. Trimming at V came to 4 bases and at J to 1 base, leaving 6 bases not matched to a gene. The CDR3 DNA is TGTGCCAGCAGCAGGACAGGGCTTGAGAACACTGAAGCTTTCTTT. Residues: CASSRTGLENTEAFF.

Comment on this clone: Other nucleotide sequences from this sample produce the same CDR3. The J gene is TRBJ2-1, the V gene TRBV7-3; D may be TRBD2 (6 bases). The germline CDR1 and CDR2 sequences are SGHTA and FQGTGA. The CDR3 has 15 amino acids. Trimming stripped 2 bases from V and 3 bases from J, with 11 bases between. DNA for the CDR3: TGTGCCAGCAGCTTAGGGTCGGGACTCTACAATGAGCAGTTCTTC. Translating gives CASSLGSGLYNEQFF.

CDR3 loop: CASSPNRDLTAPGFF. The CDR3 nucleotides read TGTGCCAGTAGCCCCAACCGGGACCTAACCGCCCCCGGTTTCTTC. The V gene is TRBV19, the J gene TRBJ2-1, with D perhaps assigned TRBD1 or TRBD2 (5 bases each). Germline V CDR1 and CDR2: LNHDA, SQIVND (reference sequence). With 6 bases removed from V and 16 bases from J, the gap between germline ends came to 28 bases. The CDR3 covers 15 residues.

V usage is TRBV6-1 and J usage is TRBJ2-4, with D hard to call. The CDR3 is made up of 14 amino acids. Germline values: CDR1 MNHNS, CDR2 SASEGT. The germline V and J ends were trimmed by 9 bases and 2 bases, with 14 bases remaining between them. The CDR3 DNA reads as TGTGCCAGTGACACGGCTGGGTCCAAAAACATTCAGTACTTC. Translation: CASDTAGSKNIQYF.

Points on this clone: Other nucleotide sequences in the sample specify the same CDR3. CDR3 in amino acids: CASSLTMNTEAFF. CDR3 nucleotides: TGTGCCAGCAGCTTGACCATGAACACTGAAGCTTTCTTT. This rearrangement joins TRBV7-3 to TRBJ1-1; D is ambiguous. The V end was cut by 3 bases, the J end by 0 bases, with 5 bases between. Per the germline V gene, CDR1 is SGHTA and CDR2 is FQGTGA. CDR3 size: 13 residues.

This clone was detected only a few times. The CDR3 DNA reads TGTGCCACCAGCAGGGGACAGGCCGCCTCTGGGGCCAACGTCCTGACTTTC. It encodes CATSRGQAASGANVLTF. The genes are TRBV15 and TRBJ2-6, with 8 bases matching TRBD1. From germline, CDR1 is LNHNV and CDR2 YYDKDF (reference sequence). The CDR3 covers 17 residues. V shed 3 bases and J 0 bases; nucleotides not matched to a gene: 4.

The V gene is TRBV7-6, the J gene TRBJ2-3; a weak D match, TRBD2 (6 bases). The V gene's germline CDR1 is SGHVS and CDR2 FNYEAQ. The germline V and J ends were trimmed by 4 bases and 2 bases, with 16 bases remaining between them. The CDR3 is 16 amino acids. CDR3 protein: CASSSQAAGFTDTQYF. The CDR3 DNA sequence: TGTGCCAGCAGCTCCCAGGCTGCGGGATTCACAGATACGCAGTATTTT. Drawing the rest from reference TRBV7-6 and TRBJ2-3, the complete variable domain is GAGVSQSPRYKVTKRGQDVALRCDPISGHVSLYWYRQALGQGPEFLTYFNYEAQQDKSGLPNDRFSAERPEGSISTLTIQRTEQRDSAMYRCASSSQAAGFTDTQYFGPGTRLTVL.